A selection of T cell receptor beta chains follows, all from one sample in a study of cytomegalovirus exposure and HLA in healthy donors. The data were produced by immunoSEQ multiplex PCR, yet TCRdb's version contains in-frame clones alone and is incomplete. Of about 110,000 clones in the sample, around 80% were seen once. Sequenced sample: PBMCs. These receptors originate from a man aged 50 or older in good health and CMV-seronegative. CDR3s include the opening cysteine and the closing phenylalanine or tryptophan. The D gene is left open where the match is weak. For some rows the clone size is stated as once, few or many, or as a class when expanded; others skip it.

TRBV9	NA	TRBJ2-3	TRBD2	CASSPLAGGNPDTQYF	TGTGCCAGCAGCCCTTTAGCGGGGGGTAACCCAGATACGCAGTATTTT
TRBV2	NA	TRBJ1-2	NA	CASTSQGYGYTF	TGTGCCAGCACGAGTCAGGGGTATGGCTACACCTTC
TRBV5-4	NA	TRBJ1-1	NA	CASSPEGGEPSTEAFF	TGTGCCAGCAGCCCCGAGGGGGGGGAGCCAAGCACTGAAGCTTTCTTT
TRBV7-2	NA	TRBJ2-5	NA	CASSLTGRGEETQYF	TGTGCCAGCAGCTTAACAGGGCGAGGGGAAGAGACCCAGTACTTC
TRBV27	NA	TRBJ2-5	NA	CASSWGQSRETQYF	TGTGCCAGCAGTTGGGGGCAAAGTAGGGAGACCCAGTACTTC
TRBV6-4	NA	TRBJ2-2	NA	CASSDSASSNRGTGELFF	TGTGCCAGCAGTGACTCGGCTAGCTCAAATCGTGGCACCGGGGAGCTGTTTTTT
TRBV11-2	NA	TRBJ2-2	TRBD2	CATIGLDWPGELFF	TGTGCCACCATAGGACTAGATTGGCCCGGGGAGCTGTTTTTT
TRBV7-3	NA	TRBJ1-1	NA	CASSLQGYTEAFF	TGTGCCAGCAGCCTACAGGGTTATACTGAAGCTTTCTTT
TRBV9	NA	TRBJ1-1	NA	CASSQQGEGTEAFF	TGTGCCAGCAGTCAACAGGGAGAGGGCACTGAAGCTTTCTTT
TRBV2	NA	TRBJ2-2	NA	CASLYLIVNTGELFF	TGTGCCAGCCTCTATCTGATTGTAAACACCGGGGAGCTGTTTTTT
TRBV14	NA	TRBJ2-3	NA	CASSQVGTSDGTDTQYF	TGTGCCAGCAGCCAAGTGGGGACAAGCGATGGCACAGATACGCAGTATTTT
TRBV18	once	TRBJ1-3	NA	CASSPERVSGNTIYF	TGTGCCAGCTCACCAGAGAGGGTCTCTGGAAACACCATATATTTT
TRBV7-3	NA	TRBJ2-3	TRBD2	CASSAMGGGISTDTQYF	TGTGCCAGCAGCGCCATGGGCGGGGGGATTAGCACAGATACGCAGTATTTT
TRBV10-3	NA	TRBJ1-2	NA	CAISDPLRGGSGYGYTF	TGTGCCATCAGTGATCCTCTCCGGGGGGGTAGCGGCTATGGCTACACCTTC
TRBV2	NA	TRBJ2-5	NA	CATSRQPQETQYF	TGTGCCACCAGTCGACAACCCCAAGAGACCCAGTACTTC
TRBV9	NA	TRBJ1-1	NA	CASSEGLLNTEAFF	TGTGCCAGCAGTGAGGGACTGCTGAACACTGAAGCTTTCTTT
TRBV6-1	NA	TRBJ1-4	NA	CATLRGTNEKLFF	TGTGCCACCCTACGAGGGACTAATGAAAAACTGTTTTTT
TRBV28	NA	TRBJ2-7	TRBD2	CASRGGGSYEQYF	TGTGCCAGCCGGGGGGGCGGGAGCTACGAGCAGTACTTC
TRBV4-2	few	TRBJ2-3	NA	CASSKRSGGVDTQYF	TGTGCCAGCAGCAAACGGTCCGGCGGGGTAGATACGCAGTATTTT
TRBV6-5	few	TRBJ2-2	NA	CASSRGQFTGELFF	TGTGCCAGCAGTCGAGGACAGTTCACCGGGGAGCTGTTTTTT
TRBV5-6	NA	TRBJ2-7	TRBD1	CASSLRQGRYEQYF	TGTGCCAGCAGCTTGCGACAGGGACGATACGAGCAGTACTTC
TRBV6-4	NA	TRBJ1-1	NA	CASRGGGTEAFF	TGTGCCAGCAGGGGCGGGGGCACTGAAGCTTTCTTT
TRBV4-1	NA	TRBJ1-6	TRBD1	CASSQLGTGSSYNSPLHF	TGCGCCAGCAGCCAGCTGGGGACAGGGAGCTCCTATAATTCACCCCTCCACTTT
TRBV10-3	NA	TRBJ2-1	TRBD2	CAISLVAGGDNEQFF	TGTGCCATCAGCCTGGTAGCGGGAGGGGACAATGAGCAGTTCTTC
TRBV27	once	TRBJ2-3	TRBD2	CASSRTSGGDTQYF	TGTGCCAGCAGTCGGACTAGCGGGGGAGATACGCAGTATTTT
TRBV5-1	NA	TRBJ1-1	NA	CASSLGGGAILTEAFF	TGCGCCAGCAGCTTGGGAGGGGGGGCGATTTTAACTGAAGCTTTCTTT
TRBV5-4	NA	TRBJ1-6	TRBD1	CASSLSTGIRYSPLHF	TGTGCCAGCAGCCTCTCGACAGGGATACGTTATTCACCCCTCCACTTT
TRBV4-3	NA	TRBJ1-3	TRBD1	CASSMTGARSGNTIYF	TGCGCCAGCAGCATGACAGGGGCCCGCTCTGGAAACACCATATATTTT
TRBV9	NA	TRBJ1-1	NA	CASSEETGYTEAFF	TGTGCCAGCAGCGAGGAGACAGGATACACTGAAGCTTTCTTT
TRBV9	NA	TRBJ2-3	TRBD2	CASSKTSGRTTDTQYF	TGTGCCAGCAGCAAGACTAGCGGGAGGACCACAGATACGCAGTATTTT
TRBV7-2	NA	TRBJ2-3	NA	CASSSRTGTDTQYF	TGTGCCAGCAGCTCTCGGACAGGCACAGATACGCAGTATTTT
TRBV10-3	NA	TRBJ1-5	TRBD1	CAISERGQRNQPQHF	TGTGCCATCAGTGAGCGGGGACAGCGAAATCAGCCCCAGCATTTT
TRBV5-1	NA	TRBJ1-3	NA	CASSTDGNSGNTIYF	TGCGCCAGCAGCACAGACGGAAACTCTGGAAACACCATATATTTT
TRBV2	few	TRBJ2-7	NA	CAGLTVIYEQYF	TGTGCCGGGTTGACAGTTATCTACGAGCAGTACTTC
TRBV6-1	NA	TRBJ2-3	NA	CASSVLRGPTADTQYF	TGTGCCAGCAGTGTCCTCAGGGGACCTACCGCGGATACGCAGTATTTT
TRBV19	NA	TRBJ2-3	NA	CASSQATSTDTQYF	TGTGCCAGTAGTCAGGCAACCAGCACAGATACGCAGTATTTT
TRBV6-5	NA	TRBJ1-5	NA	CASRRENQPQHF	TGTGCCAGCAGGAGGGAGAATCAGCCCCAGCATTTT
TRBV18	NA	TRBJ1-3	NA	CASSPLNRDPGNTIYF	TGTGCCAGCTCACCACTAAACAGGGATCCTGGAAACACCATATATTTT
TRBV4-1	NA	TRBJ2-4	NA	CASLQLAKNIQYF	TGCGCCAGCCTACAGTTAGCCAAAAACATTCAGTACTTC
TRBV4-1	NA	TRBJ1-1	TRBD1	CASSIPGQGNTEAFF	TGCGCCAGCAGCATTCCGGGACAGGGGAACACTGAAGCTTTCTTT
TRBV19	NA	TRBJ1-5	TRBD1	CASSLQGGAGGQPQHF	TGTGCCAGTAGTCTACAAGGGGGCGCGGGTGGTCAGCCCCAGCATTTT
TRBV27	NA	TRBJ1-2	NA	CASSLVGQFGGYTF	TGTGCCAGCAGTTTAGTAGGACAGTTCGGAGGCTACACCTTC
TRBV25-1	NA	TRBJ1-1	NA	CASSEEDKLEAFF	TGTGCCAGCAGTGAAGAGGACAAATTGGAAGCTTTCTTT
TRBV7-2	NA	TRBJ2-1	TRBD2	CASSLVLAGANNEQFF	TGTGCCAGCAGCTTAGTCTTAGCGGGGGCCAACAATGAGCAGTTCTTC
TRBV4-3	NA	TRBJ2-1	NA	CASSQAPLANEQFF	TGCGCCAGCAGCCAAGCACCACTAGCCAATGAGCAGTTCTTC
TRBV9	NA	TRBJ2-7	NA	CASSVTPGLGEQYF	TGTGCCAGCAGCGTAACTCCAGGGTTGGGGGAGCAGTACTTC
TRBV28	NA	TRBJ2-7	TRBD2	CASRWGTGTSGSYEQYF	TGTGCCAGCAGATGGGGTACCGGGACTAGCGGGAGTTACGAGCAGTACTTC
TRBV29-1	NA	TRBJ2-3	TRBD2	CSDKAGGRDTQYF	TGCAGCGACAAAGCGGGGGGTAGAGATACGCAGTATTTT
TRBV6-5	NA	TRBJ2-7	TRBD2	CASRPGRGASYEQYF	TGTGCCAGCAGACCTGGGCGGGGGGCCTCCTACGAGCAGTACTTC
TRBV5-1	NA	TRBJ2-7	NA	CASSFGPGNYEQYF	NA